Below, 11 T cell receptor beta chains from the same sample are listed, as sequenced in a study of blood T cell repertoires in COVID-19. Libraries were prepared by immunoSEQ multiplex PCR; TCRdb keeps only in-frame clonotypes and omits some of them. The table lists tens of thousands of clones, 75% to 85% of them singletons. Sequenced: peripheral blood. All receptors derive from a woman between 70 and 85 years old with acute or convalescent COVID-19.

This rearrangement joins TRBV2 to TRBJ1-1, with 7 bases that match TRBD1. Per the germline V gene, CDR1 is SNHLY and CDR2 is FYNNEI. The V and J ends lost 3 bases and 1 base, in that order; junction bases with no gene match: 2. The CDR3 covers 14 residues. The CDR3: CASSEGTANTEAFF. For the CDR3, the DNA is TGTGCCAGCAGTGAGGGGACAGCGAACACTGAAGCTTTCTTT.

V gene TRBV7-9 combines with J gene TRBJ1-1; possible D gene TRBD1, 6 bases. CDR3 size: 17 residues. Germline CDR1 and CDR2: SEHNR and FQNEAQ (reference sequence). The V gene lost 5 bases and the J gene lost 1 base, with 20 bases spanning the gap. The CDR3: CASSPKNPRGANTEAFF. The CDR3 DNA sequence: TGTGCCAGCAGCCCCAAAAACCCCAGGGGTGCGAACACTGAAGCTTTCTTT.

V is TRBV4-3 and J is TRBJ2-3; TRBD2 matches 9 bases. This CDR3 contains 16 residues. Germline V gene data show CDR1 as LGHNA and CDR2 as YSLEER. Trimming at V came to 3 bases and at J to 6 bases, leaving 10 bases not matched to a gene. For the CDR3, the DNA is TGCGCCAGCAGCCACACCCTGGGACTAGCAACCGATACGCAGTATTTT. As protein: CASSHTLGLATDTQYF.

This rearrangement joins TRBV19 to TRBJ1-1; no clear D. CDR1 is LNHDA, CDR2 SQIVND, per germline (reference sequence). The CDR3 sequence is 11 residues long. V was pared by 3 bases and J by 3 bases, with 2 bases between. CDR3 region: CASSIYTEAFF. CDR3 nucleotides: TGTGCCAGTAGTATCTACACTGAAGCTTTCTTT. Looking up the rest from reference TRBV19 and TRBJ1-1 gives the full variable domain: DGGITQSPKYLFRKEGQNVTLSCEQNLNHDAMYWYRQDPGQGLRLIYYSQIVNDFQKGDIAEGYSVSREKKESFPLTVTSAQKNPTAFYLCASSIYTEAFFGQGTRLTVV.

This clone showed up just a few times. The chain recombines TRBV7-8 with TRBJ1-1, with D tentatively TRBD1 (5 bases). The ends were cut back, 2 bases at V and 6 bases at J, with 16 bases in the middle. Per the germline V gene, CDR1 is SGHVS and CDR2 is FQNEAQ. CDR3 size: 15 residues. This chain's CDR3 is CASSLMAWGGPEAFF. CDR3 nucleotide sequence: TGTGCCAGCAGCTTAATGGCCTGGGGGGGTCCTGAAGCTTTCTTT.

The V and J genes are TRBV9 and TRBJ2-3; 10 bases map to TRBD2. V was clipped by 0 bases and J by 4 bases; unmatched bases: 5. The CDR3 runs to 16 residues. Germline V gives CDR1 SGDLS, CDR2 YYNGEE. The CDR3 DNA reads as TGTGCCAGCAGCGTAGAAAGAAGCGGGGGGGCAGATACGCAGTATTTT. This encodes CASSVERSGGADTQYF.

This clone was detected only a few times. The V and J genes are TRBV3-1 (or the pseudogene TRBV3-2) and TRBJ1-6; TRBD1 is a possible D gene (5 bases). CDR3 size: 13 residues. Trimming shortened V by 0 bases and J by 8 bases, and 5 bases separated the two germline ends. Germline V lookup: CDR1 LGHDT, CDR2 YNNKEL (reference sequence). CDR3 loop: CASSQDRDSPLHF. CDR3 nucleotide sequence: TGTGCCAGCAGCCAAGACAGGGATTCACCCCTCCACTTT.

V and J are TRBV11-2 and TRBJ2-7; 7 bases are shared with TRBD1. Per germline, CDR1 SGHAT and CDR2 FQNNGV. This CDR3 is 15 amino acids long. V lost 2 bases and J lost 2; bases outside the gene matches: 6. CDR3: CASSLNVGTAYEQYF. CDR3 DNA sequence: TGTGCCAGCAGCTTAAATGTAGGGACAGCCTACGAGCAGTACTTC.

The V and J genes are TRBV7-9 and TRBJ1-2; maybe TRBD1 (6 bases). Germline V gene lookup returns CDR1 SEHNR and CDR2 FQNEAQ (reference sequence). Trimming took 5 bases from V and 5 from J, leaving 18 bases between them. The CDR3 covers 15 residues. The CDR3: CASSPTQDSPYGYTF. The CDR3, as DNA: TGTGCCAGCAGCCCTACACAGGACAGCCCTTATGGCTACACCTTC.

This clone was detected once. V gene TRBV5-1 combines with J gene TRBJ2-5, with D possibly matching TRBD1 (5 bases). The germline V gene encodes CDR1 SGHRS and CDR2 YFSETQ. Between the trimmed V and J ends, which lost 2 bases and 2 bases, there was a span of 7 bases. This CDR3 is 13 amino acids long. The CDR3 bases are TGCGCCAGCAGCTTCCAGGGTCAAGAGACCCAGTACTTC. Protein product: CASSFQGQETQYF.

This chain uses TRBV29-1 with TRBJ1-1; TRBD1 is a possible D gene (6 bases). In germline, CDR1 is SQVTM, CDR2 ANQGSEA. The CDR3 is 14 residues long. The V and J ends lost 3 bases and 5 bases respectively, with 16 bases between them. The CDR3 nucleotides are TGCAGCGTTGAGTCAGGGGTTACACGGACTGAAGCTTTCTTT. Translation: CSVESGVTRTEAFF.